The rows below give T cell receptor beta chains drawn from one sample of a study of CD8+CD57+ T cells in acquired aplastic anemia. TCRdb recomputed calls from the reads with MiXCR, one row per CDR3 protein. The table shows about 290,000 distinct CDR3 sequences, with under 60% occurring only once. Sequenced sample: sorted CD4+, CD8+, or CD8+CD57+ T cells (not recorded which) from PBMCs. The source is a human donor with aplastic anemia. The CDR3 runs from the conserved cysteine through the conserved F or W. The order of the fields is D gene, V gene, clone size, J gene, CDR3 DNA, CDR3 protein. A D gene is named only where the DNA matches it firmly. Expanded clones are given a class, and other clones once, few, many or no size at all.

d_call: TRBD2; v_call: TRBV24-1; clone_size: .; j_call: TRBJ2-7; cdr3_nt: TGTGCCACCAGTGATTCGGGGGCTAGCGGGAGTTACGAGCAGTACTTC; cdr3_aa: CATSDSGASGSYEQYF
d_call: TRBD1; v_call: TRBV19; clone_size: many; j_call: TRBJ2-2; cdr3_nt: TGTGCCAGTAGTCCCTGGACAGGGAGCACCGGGGAGCTGTTTTTT; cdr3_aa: CASSPWTGSTGELFF
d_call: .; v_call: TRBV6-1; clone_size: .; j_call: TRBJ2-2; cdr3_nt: TGTGCCAGCAGTCCTGCGAGGAACACCGGGGAGCTGTTTTTT; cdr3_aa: CASSPARNTGELFF
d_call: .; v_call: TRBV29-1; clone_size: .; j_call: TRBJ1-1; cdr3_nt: TGCAGCGGATCGCGGGGAGGGAACGCTGAAGCTTTCTTT; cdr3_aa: CSGSRGGNAEAFF
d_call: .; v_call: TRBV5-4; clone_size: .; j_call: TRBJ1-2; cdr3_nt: TGTGCCAGCAGTCAGCTCGAGAAGCATGGCTACACCTTC; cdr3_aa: CASSQLEKHGYTF
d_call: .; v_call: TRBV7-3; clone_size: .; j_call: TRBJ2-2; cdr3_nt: TGTGCCAGCAGCTTAACGGGGGGGCCCGACGGGGAGCTGTTTTTT; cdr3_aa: CASSLTGGPDGELFF
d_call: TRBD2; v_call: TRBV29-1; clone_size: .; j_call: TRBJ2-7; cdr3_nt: TGCAGCACGGGAGCGGGGACCAACTCTCGGGAGCAGTACTTC; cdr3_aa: CSTGAGTNSREQYF
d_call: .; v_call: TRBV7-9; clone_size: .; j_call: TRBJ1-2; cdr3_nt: TGTGCCAGCAGCTCCCCTCGGTTCGGTCTCGGCTACACCTTC; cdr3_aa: CASSSPRFGLGYTF
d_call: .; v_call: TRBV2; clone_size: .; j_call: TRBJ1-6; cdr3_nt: TGTGCCAGCAAAGGTGATTATAATTCACCCCTCCACTTT; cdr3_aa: CASKGDYNSPLHF
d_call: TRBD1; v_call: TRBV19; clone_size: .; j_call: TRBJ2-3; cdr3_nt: TGTGCCAGTAGCCGGACAGGGGCGGGGAGCACAGATACGCAGTATTTT; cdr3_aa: CASSRTGAGSTDTQYF
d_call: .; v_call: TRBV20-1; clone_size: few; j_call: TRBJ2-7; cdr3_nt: TGCAGTGCCCGGATCTCAGGCTACGAGCAGTACTTC; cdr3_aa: CSARISGYEQYF
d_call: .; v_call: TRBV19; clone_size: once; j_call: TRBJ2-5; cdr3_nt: TGTGCCAGTAGGAATTCGGGGGCGGGACCACAAGAGACCCAGTACTTC; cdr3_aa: CASRNSGAGPQETQYF
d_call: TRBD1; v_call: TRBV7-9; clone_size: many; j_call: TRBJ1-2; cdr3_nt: TGTGCCAGCAGCCGGGACAGCCACCGGAACTATGGCTACACCTTC; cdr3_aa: CASSRDSHRNYGYTF
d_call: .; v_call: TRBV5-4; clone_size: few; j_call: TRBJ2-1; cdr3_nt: TGTGCCAGCAGCTTTACTAATGAGCAGTTCTTC; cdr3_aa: CASSFTNEQFF
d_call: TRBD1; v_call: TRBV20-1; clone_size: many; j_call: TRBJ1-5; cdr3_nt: TGCAGTGCTAGACACAGGGGGTGGTATAGCAATCAGCCCCAGCATTTT; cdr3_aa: CSARHRGWYSNQPQHF
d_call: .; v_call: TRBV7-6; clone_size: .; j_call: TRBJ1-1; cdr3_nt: TGTGCCAGCGGGACAAACACTGAAGCTTTCTTT; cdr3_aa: CASGTNTEAFF
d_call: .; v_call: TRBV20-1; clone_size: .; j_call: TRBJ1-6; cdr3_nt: TGCAGTGCTAGTTCAGAGTCGGGGTGGGCTAATTCACCCCTCCACTTT; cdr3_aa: CSASSESGWANSPLHF
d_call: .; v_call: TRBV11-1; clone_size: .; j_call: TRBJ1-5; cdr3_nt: TGTGCCAGCAGCTTACCCCACCTAGGGTGGGATCAGCCCCAGCATTTT; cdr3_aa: CASSLPHLGWDQPQHF
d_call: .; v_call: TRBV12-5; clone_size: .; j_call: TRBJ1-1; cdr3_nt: TGTGCCAGCAGTGTGTGGCCTGAAGCTTTCTTT; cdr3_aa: CASSVWPEAFF
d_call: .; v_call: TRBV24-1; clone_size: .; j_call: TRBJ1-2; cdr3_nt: TGTGCTCCTAAGGAGGGTGTTGATGGCTACACCTTC; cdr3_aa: CAPKEGVDGYTF
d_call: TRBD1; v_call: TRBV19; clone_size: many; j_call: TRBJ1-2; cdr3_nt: TGTGCCAGTAGTACAAGACAGGGTGATTACACCTTC; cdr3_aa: CASSTRQGDYTF
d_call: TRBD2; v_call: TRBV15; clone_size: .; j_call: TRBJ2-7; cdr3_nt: TGTGCCACCAGCAGTCGCGACTCCGGGACTAGCTACGAGCAGTACTTC; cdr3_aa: CATSSRDSGTSYEQYF
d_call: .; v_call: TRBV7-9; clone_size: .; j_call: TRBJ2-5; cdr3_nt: TGCGCCAGCAGCCAAGATGTATTCGGGGCAGAGACCCAGTACTTC; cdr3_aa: CASSQDVFGAETQYF
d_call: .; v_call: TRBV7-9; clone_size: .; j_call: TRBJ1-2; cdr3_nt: TGTGCCAGCAGCTCCGAGGTCGGGGTCTATGGCTACACCTTC; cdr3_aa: CASSSEVGVYGYTF
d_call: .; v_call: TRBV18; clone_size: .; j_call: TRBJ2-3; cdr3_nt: TGTGCCAGCTCCCCCCCGAGCTACACAGATACGCAGTATTTT; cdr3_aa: CASSPPSYTDTQYF